The 9 T cell receptor beta chains below all came from one sample that was sequenced in a study of blood T cell repertoires in COVID-19. Sequenced by immunoSEQ multiplex PCR; TCRdb stores in-frame clones only, minus some. The sample lists about 170,000 clones, approximately 90% occurring once. Sequencing was carried out using peripheral blood. All receptors derive from a man aged 18 to 30 with COVID-19, enrolled during active disease.

The J gene is TRBJ2-1, the V gene TRBV11-2; perhaps TRBD2 as D (6 bases). V lost 1 base and J 6 bases, leaving 7 bases between the germline ends. CDR3 length: 13 residues. From germline, CDR1 is SGHAT and CDR2 FQNNGV. The CDR3 region has the DNA TGTGCCAGCAGCTTAGCGGGAGTCAATGAGCAGTTCTTC. Protein sequence: CASSLAGVNEQFF.

The J gene is TRBJ2-3, the V gene TRBV6-2 or TRBV6-3, with 10 bases lining up with TRBD2. The germline gives CDR1 MNHEY, CDR2 SVGEGT. The CDR3 spans 18 residues. J was trimmed by 4 bases and V by 3 bases; bases with no gene match: 13. CDR3 sequence (DNA): TGTGCCAGCAGTTATGCGGCTAGCGGGGGTATGGGGGCAGATACGCAGTATTTT. This sequence encodes CASSYAASGGMGADTQYF.

The DNA of the CDR3 is TGTGCCAGCAGTTACTCGGTTAGCTTTTCCGACACTGAAGCTTTCTTT. This codes for CASSYSVSFSDTEAFF. This sequence joins TRBV6-2 or TRBV6-3 and TRBJ1-1; the D is unclear. The V gene lost 0 bases and the J gene lost 3 bases, with 14 bases spanning the gap. The CDR3 is 16 residues long. Germline V CDR1 and CDR2: MNHEY, SVGEGT.

This rearrangement joins TRBV10-1 to TRBJ2-1; weak D call: TRBD1 (5 bases). V lost 0 bases and J lost 2, with 8 bases in between. This CDR3 has 15 amino acids. Germline V gene sequence: CDR1 WNHNN, CDR2 SYGVQD (reference sequence). The CDR3 coding sequence is TGCGCCAGCAGTGAGTCTTGGGGCCCCTACAATGAGCAGTTCTTC. Translating it yields CASSESWGPYNEQFF.

V gene TRBV7-2 combines with J gene TRBJ2-7; TRBD2 aligns across 9 bases. V shed 1 base, J shed 2 bases, and the junction held 6 bases outside the gene matches. This CDR3 comprises 16 residues. CDR1 and CDR2 (germline): SGHTA, FQGNSA. The CDR3 here is CASSLVGLAGTYEQYF. For the CDR3, the DNA is TGTGCCAGCAGCTTAGTTGGGCTAGCGGGGACCTACGAGCAGTACTTC. The full variable domain, completed using reference TRBV7-2 and TRBJ2-7, is GAGVSQSPSNKVTEKGKDVELRCDPISGHTALYWYRQSLGQGLEFLIYFQGNSAPDKSGLPSDRFSAERTGGSVSTLTIQRTQQEDSAVYLCASSLVGLAGTYEQYFGPGTRLTVT.

This rearrangement joins TRBV6-5 to TRBJ1-1; 7 nucleotides agree with TRBD1. V shed 6 bases and J 4 bases; nucleotides not matched to a gene: 5. CDR1 is MNHEY, CDR2 SVGAGI, per germline. The CDR3 is 13 amino acids. DNA of the CDR3: TGTGCCAGCAGGCGTCCAGGGGGCACTGAAGCTTTCTTT. Protein sequence: CASRRPGGTEAFF.

This chain uses TRBV28 with TRBJ1-2; D gene unclear. The CDR3 sequence is 15 residues long. V dropped 5 bases and J dropped 4 bases, with 17 bases sitting between them. The germline V gene encodes CDR1 MDHEN and CDR2 SYDVKM. The CDR3 nucleotides read TGTGCCAGCAGTCCACCCCGAACCCTAGGCTATGGCTACACCTTC. This gives the protein CASSPPRTLGYGYTF.

The chain uses TRBV7-3 and TRBJ1-5, with D possibly being TRBD1 (6 bases). CDR1 and CDR2 from the germline V gene are SGHTA and FQGTGA. The CDR3 runs 19 residues. Trimming cost V 0 bases and J 5 bases, with 23 bases left between them. The CDR3: CASSLTCGGRIRMDQPQHF. The CDR3 nucleotides read TGTGCCAGCAGCTTAACGTGCGGGGGGCGTATTCGGATGGATCAGCCCCAGCATTTT.

Regarding this clone: At one of its ends the junction is not consistent with the germline gene, which may arise from a read error. This chain connects TRBV5-5 to TRBJ1-4; D remains ambiguous. CDR3 size: 13 residues. The germline gives CDR1 SGHKS, CDR2 YYEKEE (reference sequence). The DNA of the CDR3 is TGTGCCAGCAGCTTGGACCTTTCGAACATGGTGCTTTTT. As protein: CASSLDLSNMVLF.